Below, 23 T cell receptor beta chains from the same sample are listed, as sequenced in a study of blood T cell repertoires in COVID-19. Sequenced by immunoSEQ multiplex PCR; TCRdb stores in-frame clones only, minus some. This sample has a few hundred thousand clones, with 84% found just once. The sequenced material came from PBMCs or T cells enriched from blood (not recorded which). The receptors stem from a woman aged 40 to 55 who had recovered from COVID-19.

V is TRBV19 and J is TRBJ1-4; no clear D. Germline values: CDR1 LNHDA, CDR2 SQIVND (reference sequence). CDR3 length equals 16 residues. Trimming removed 3 bases at V and 0 bases at J, with 11 bases between. The CDR3 here is CASSIPTGSTNEKLFF. CDR3 DNA sequence: TGTGCCAGTAGTATTCCCACGGGGTCAACTAATGAAAAACTGTTTTTT.

The J gene is TRBJ1-6, the V gene TRBV7-8, with a tentative D call TRBD1 (6 bases). Trimming shortened V by 5 bases and J by 5 bases, and 13 bases separated the two germline ends. This CDR3 contains 15 residues. Germline CDR1 reads SGHVS; CDR2 reads FQNEAQ. The CDR3 sequence is CASSPRQVNNSPLHF. CDR3 DNA: TGTGCCAGCAGCCCCAGACAGGTCAATAATTCACCCCTCCACTTT.

The chain links TRBV7-2 to TRBJ2-7, with D perhaps matching TRBD2 (6 bases). There are 13 residues in the CDR3. Germline V gives CDR1 SGHTA, CDR2 FQGNSA. Between the trimmed V and J ends, which lost 6 bases and 2 bases, there was a span of 11 bases. The CDR3 region is CASRAGGTYEQYF. In nucleotides, the CDR3 is TGTGCCAGCAGGGCGGGCGGGACCTACGAGCAGTACTTC.

V and J are TRBV11-2 and TRBJ2-7, with 7 nucleotides matching TRBD2. This CDR3 has 15 amino acids. Germline CDR1 and CDR2: SGHAT and FQNNGV. With 1 base clipped from V and 2 bases from J, the junction kept 5 bases outside the gene matches. CDR3 in amino acids: CASSLVAGEAYEQYF. CDR3 in DNA: TGTGCCAGCAGCTTAGTGGCGGGAGAGGCCTACGAGCAGTACTTC.

The rearrangement uses TRBV3-1 (or the pseudogene TRBV3-2) and TRBJ2-1; D remains ambiguous. The ends were cut back, 2 bases at V and 2 bases at J, with 13 bases in the middle. The germline V gene encodes CDR1 LGHDT and CDR2 YNNKEL (reference sequence). The CDR3 is 16 amino acids. The CDR3 DNA reads as TGTGCCAGCAGCCAACACGGGTTAAGCGCCTACAATGAGCAGTTCTTC. Amino acid sequence: CASSQHGLSAYNEQFF.

The chain carries TRBV6-4 and TRBJ1-6; D remains ambiguous. This CDR3 spans 13 amino acids. Trimming took 2 bases from V and 7 from J, leaving 6 bases between them. Germline-derived CDR1 and CDR2 are MRHNA and SNTAGT. The CDR3 loop reads CASSDSLNSPLHF. For the CDR3, the DNA is TGTGCCAGCAGTGACAGCCTCAATTCACCCCTCCACTTT.

The chain recombines TRBV6-5 with TRBJ1-6; tentatively, D is TRBD1 (5 bases). The CDR3 contains 13 residues. Deletions cut 2 bases from V and 6 bases from J, with 5 bases between. The germline CDR1 and CDR2 sequences are MNHEY and SVGAGI. The CDR3 region is CASSYQGNSPLHF. CDR3 nucleotides: TGTGCCAGCAGTTACCAGGGTAATTCACCCCTCCACTTT.

V gene TRBV6-6 combines with J gene TRBJ1-2; D remains unclear. The CDR3 loop spans 15 amino acids. The V gene lost 7 bases and the J gene lost 5 bases, with 20 bases spanning the gap. Germline V gene data show CDR1 as MNHNY and CDR2 as SVGAGI (reference sequence). The CDR3 region is CASTEDGLVFYGYTF. In DNA, the CDR3 is TGTGCCAGCACCGAGGACGGACTCGTTTTTTATGGCTACACCTTC.

The chain joins TRBV9 to TRBJ1-3, with a possible D match to TRBD1 (5 bases). V lost 7 bases to trimming and J lost 0 bases, with 17 bases between them. CDR1 and CDR2 from the germline V gene are SGDLS and YYNGEE. The CDR3 is made up of 16 amino acids. The CDR3 loop is CASSRWQGSSGNTIYF. The CDR3 region has the DNA TGTGCCAGCTCACGTTGGCAGGGCTCCTCTGGAAACACCATATATTTT. The full variable domain, its missing parts supplied by reference TRBV9 and TRBJ1-3, is DSGVTQTPKHLITATGQRVTLRCSPRSGDLSVYWYQQSLDQGLQFLIQYYNGEERAKGNILERFSAQQFPDLHSELNLSSLELGDSALYFCASSRWQGSSGNTIYFGEGSWLTVV.

This chain connects TRBV9 to TRBJ1-2; a possible D gene is TRBD1 (5 bases). The CDR3 consists of 15 residues. V was cut by 0 bases and J by 2 bases, with 11 bases left in between. Germline lookup yields CDR1 SGDLS and CDR2 YYNGEE. The CDR3 DNA sequence: TGTGCCAGCAGCGTAGAGGTGGGGCGAAACTATGGCTACACCTTC. It yields the protein CASSVEVGRNYGYTF.

The V call is TRBV20-1, the J call TRBJ2-5; 7 bases line up with TRBD2. The germline gives CDR1 DFQATT, CDR2 SNEGSKA (reference sequence). V trimming: 3 bases; J trimming: 1 base; junction bases outside the gene matches: 8. This CDR3 contains 15 residues. CDR3 protein: CSASTSGTVQETQYF. The DNA for the CDR3 is TGCAGTGCTAGTACGAGCGGGACGGTCCAAGAGACCCAGTACTTC.

The chain recombines TRBV15 with TRBJ1-3; possible D gene TRBD1, 6 bases. This CDR3 comprises 16 residues. The V end lost 1 base, the J end lost 6 bases, and 16 bases lay between the germline ends. Germline V gene data show CDR1 as LNHNV and CDR2 as YYDKDF (reference sequence). This CDR3 reads CATSRAPGQTLNTIYF. CDR3 nucleotide sequence: TGTGCCACCAGCAGAGCTCCGGGACAAACTTTAAACACCATATATTTT.

A few counts support this clone. This sequence joins TRBV28 and TRBJ1-1, with D possibly matching TRBD1 (5 bases). The CDR3 is made up of 14 amino acids. From germline, CDR1 is MDHEN and CDR2 SYDVKM. Deletions cut 4 bases from V and 5 bases from J, with 14 bases between. This chain's CDR3 is CASSSPLRVTEAFF. In DNA, the CDR3 is TGTGCCAGCAGTTCCCCACTCAGGGTTACTGAAGCTTTCTTT.

The rearrangement links TRBV7-2 to TRBJ2-2, with TRBD1 matching 7 bases. The trim removed 3 bases at V and 1 base at J, leaving 11 bases unmatched. This CDR3 is 18 amino acids long. Germline V gives CDR1 SGHTA, CDR2 FQGNSA. The CDR3 region is CASSLDYMGTENTGELFF. The CDR3 DNA follows: TGTGCCAGCAGCTTGGATTATATGGGGACAGAGAACACCGGGGAGCTGTTTTTT.

The chain combines TRBV5-6 with TRBJ1-1, with 9 bases lining up with TRBD1. The CDR3 length is 16 residues. Germline CDR1 and CDR2: SGHDT and YYEEEE. V dropped 4 bases and J dropped 2; count of bases not matched to a gene: 9. The CDR3 DNA reads as TGTGCCAGCAGCAAGGACAGGGGTTCTCCAAACACTGAAGCTTTCTTT. Its protein product is CASSKDRGSPNTEAFF.

The rearrangement links TRBV3-1 (or the pseudogene TRBV3-2) to TRBJ1-5; possibly TRBD1 for D (5 bases). Trimming left V 0 bases short and J 5 bases short, with 11 bases between. The CDR3 covers 15 residues. Germline loops: CDR1 LGHDT, CDR2 YNNKEL (reference sequence). Written as DNA, the CDR3 is TGTGCCAGCAGCCAAGATCCGTCAGGGCATCAGCCCCAGCATTTT. It translates to CASSQDPSGHQPQHF.

Concerning this clone: In the same sample, other DNA sequences code for this CDR3. The chain combines TRBV5-1 with TRBJ1-3; the match to TRBD1 covers 9 bases. CDR1 is SGHRS, CDR2 YFSETQ, per germline. The CDR3 has 16 residues. Unmatched junction bases numbered 4, after V lost 0 bases and J lost 3 bases. CDR3 amino acids: CASSLAGQGLGNTIYF. CDR3 bases: TGCGCCAGCAGCTTGGCCGGACAGGGGCTTGGAAACACCATATATTTT.

CDR3 coding DNA: TGTGCCAGCAGCTGGGACGGGACAGCCGCATTCCGGACCTACGAGCAGTACGTC. It specifies CASSWDGTAAFRTYEQYV. The chain carries TRBV7-9 and TRBJ2-7, with 7 bases fitting TRBD1. CDR3 length equals 18 residues. V dropped 4 bases and J dropped 2; count of bases not matched to a gene: 17. In germline, CDR1 is SEHNR, CDR2 FQNEAQ (reference sequence).

The chain recombines TRBV11-2 with TRBJ2-7; 10 nucleotides match TRBD1. Germline V gives CDR1 SGHAT, CDR2 FQNNGV. This CDR3 comprises 16 residues. Trimming at V came to 2 bases and at J to 5 bases, leaving 9 bases not matched to a gene. The CDR3: CASSLFRGDRGHEQYF. DNA of the CDR3: TGTGCCAGCAGCTTATTTCGGGGGGACAGGGGACACGAGCAGTACTTC.

The rearrangement joins TRBV6-5 to TRBJ1-2; TRBD1 might be the D (5 bases). The CDR3 runs 14 residues. V dropped 2 bases and J dropped 4 bases, with 11 bases sitting between them. Germline V gene sequence: CDR1 MNHEY, CDR2 SVGAGI. CDR3 sequence: CASSYLQGSYGYTF. As DNA, the CDR3 is TGTGCCAGCAGTTACCTTCAGGGATCCTATGGCTACACCTTC.

This sequence joins TRBV24-1 and TRBJ2-2, with 7 bases matching TRBD1. CDR1 KGHDR and CDR2 SFDVKD come from the germline V gene. Losses at the gene ends were 7 bases for V and 4 bases for J; bases not matched to a gene: 8. This CDR3 is 15 amino acids long. CDR3 sequence reads: CATSSGQDVTGELFF. CDR3 DNA sequence: TGTGCCACCAGCTCTGGACAGGACGTCACCGGGGAGCTGTTTTTT.

The chain is built from TRBV11-3 and TRBJ2-5, with D possibly matching TRBD1 (6 bases). CDR3 length: 13 amino acids. Germline CDR1 reads SGHNT; CDR2 reads YENEEA. The germline V and J ends were trimmed by 7 bases and 1 base, with 10 bases remaining between them. The CDR3 DNA is TGTGCCAGCAAACCAGGGGTCCAAGAGACCCAGTACTTC. It translates to CASKPGVQETQYF.

The chain joins TRBV14 to TRBJ2-7, with 8 bases fitting TRBD2. The CDR3 length is 18 residues. Germline assignment: CDR1 SGHDN and CDR2 FVKESK. Trimming at V came to 2 bases and at J to 1 base, leaving 13 bases not matched to a gene. This CDR3 reads CASSQRAGVGSKSYEQYF. The CDR3 coding sequence is TGTGCCAGCAGCCAACGAGCGGGAGTTGGAAGTAAATCCTACGAGCAGTACTTC.